The clone carrying this T cell receptor (beta chain) appeared once. The study drew participants aged about 18 to 90 years from some 24 US areas. These data are taken from a study of blood T cell repertoires in COVID-19. V was trimmed by 3 bases and J by 9 bases, leaving 15 bases between them. The CDR3 sequence is 13 residues long. Germline V gives CDR1 SGHNT, CDR2 YYREEE (reference sequence). Original handling: Nucleated cell counts were estimated from reference gene primer amplification. Sequencing used immunoSEQ multiplex PCR; TCRdb keeps in-frame clones, though not all of them. The V and J calls and clone size were taken over from that table, and D and trimming were inferred from the DNA. There are about 270,000 clones in the sample; approximately 89% occur only once, and 1.5% to 2% lies in the top ten.

The gene calls are TRBV5-4 and TRBJ2-5; a possible D gene is TRBD1 (5 bases). The clonotype comes from a woman aged 60-75 years who had recovered from COVID-19. The sequencing sample was made of PBMCs or T cells enriched from blood (not recorded which). The DNA for the CDR3 is TGTGCCAGCAGCTCCGACAGTTTAGGGGCCCAGTACTTC. Translated, it gives CASSSDSLGAQYF.